The 22 T cell receptor beta chains presented below share a single source sample, sequenced in a study of cytomegalovirus exposure and HLA in healthy donors (TCRdb year 2017). Receptors were amplified or captured by the immunoSEQ multiplex PCR assay. A mixture of 60 forward primers for TCR Vbeta segments and 13 reverse primers for TCR Jbeta segments was used in the multiplex PCR. The clones in this table, taken by TCRdb from immuneACCESS, are in-frame only. Not every clone is retained; where verified, under half of the shortfall comes from an unresolved V gene, and the cause of the rest is unknown. Within this sample are 200,000 to 250,000 clones, with about 77% of them counted one time only. The ten largest clones take up roughly 2% of the sample. The sequencing input was PBMCs. All receptors come from a woman aged 25 to 39 in good health and CMV-seronegative.

The chain employs TRBV5-4 and TRBJ2-7, with a tentative D call TRBD2 (6 bases). The V gene lost 0 bases and the J gene lost 2 bases, with 15 bases spanning the gap. The CDR3 length is 16 residues. Germline V gene lookup returns CDR1 SGHNT and CDR2 YYREEE (reference sequence). CDR3 region: CASSLALGGPTYEQYF. CDR3 sequence (DNA): TGTGCCAGCAGCTTGGCGCTAGGAGGGCCTACCTACGAGCAGTACTTC. Filled out from reference TRBV5-4 and TRBJ2-7, the complete variable domain reads ETGVTQSPTHLIKTRGQQVTLRCSSQSGHNTVSWYQQALGQGPQFIFQYYREEENGRGNFPPRFSGLQFPNYSSELNVNALELDDSALYLCASSLALGGPTYEQYFGPGTRLTVT.

Of note for this clone: This specimen includes other DNA sequences encoding the same CDR3. V is TRBV19 and J is TRBJ2-2, with a possible D match to TRBD1 (5 bases). The CDR3 runs 14 residues. Trimming shortened V by 3 bases and J by 1 base, and 6 bases separated the two germline ends. CDR1 is LNHDA, CDR2 SQIVND, per germline (reference sequence). Here the CDR3 DNA reads TGTGCCAGTAGTATCGGACAGAACACCGGGGAGCTGTTTTTT. It yields the protein CASSIGQNTGELFF.

The chain carries TRBV4-2 and TRBJ2-1; D gene uncertain. Germline CDR1 LGHNA, CDR2 YNFKEQ. The CDR3 is 13 amino acids. V shed 1 base and J shed 6 bases, with 7 bases lying between them. CDR3 DNA sequence: TGTGCCAGCAGCCAAGGGCCAACCAATGAGCAGTTCTTC. This translates into CASSQGPTNEQFF.

The rearrangement links TRBV7-2 to TRBJ2-7, with TRBD1 identical over 8 bases. Trimming removed 4 bases from V and 0 bases from J; junction bases left unmatched: 2. The CDR3 has 14 residues. Germline assignment: CDR1 SGHTA and CDR2 FQGNSA. In nucleotides, the CDR3 is TGTGCCAGCAGCTCCGGGACAGGCTCCTACGAGCAGTACTTC. Its protein product is CASSSGTGSYEQYF.

The chain couples TRBV5-4 to TRBJ2-5; 8 bases are shared with TRBD1. The length of the CDR3 is 16 residues. Trimming at V came to 0 bases and at J to 1 base, leaving 5 bases not matched to a gene. Germline V gene data show CDR1 as SGHNT and CDR2 as YYREEE (reference sequence). The CDR3 DNA sequence: TGTGCCAGCAGCTTGGGGACAGGGCTCAGCCAAGAGACCCAGTACTTC. Residues: CASSLGTGLSQETQYF.

The chain couples TRBV18 to TRBJ2-7, with 11 bases identical to TRBD2. The J call is in doubt because the DNA end fits TRBJ2-1 better. Germline values: CDR1 KGHSH, CDR2 LQKENI. The CDR3 extends over 14 amino acids. CDR3 loop: CASSQTSGTYEQFF. In DNA, the CDR3 is TGTGCCAGCTCACAGACTAGCGGGACCTACGAGCAGTTCTTC.

In nucleotides, the CDR3 is TGCGCCAGCAGCCAAGATCACCCACTAGCGCCGGGAAGGGCCTACGAGCAGTACTTC. It encodes CASSQDHPLAPGRAYEQYF. The chain combines TRBV4-1 with TRBJ2-7, with 7 bases matching TRBD2. The CDR3 covers 19 residues. V gave up 0 bases and J gave up 2 bases; unmatched junction bases: 16. The germline gives CDR1 MGHRA, CDR2 YSYEKL.

This clone appeared a few times. The V gene is TRBV5-6, the J gene TRBJ2-3; D remains ambiguous. The CDR3 totals 13 residues. V shed 4 bases and J shed 4 bases, with 10 bases lying between them. CDR1 and CDR2 (germline): SGHDT, YYEEEE. CDR3 loop: CASSPEQSDTQYF. CDR3 bases: TGTGCCAGCAGCCCTGAGCAATCAGATACGCAGTATTTT.

In this sample, this clone turned up a few times. Here the CDR3 reads CASSRLGGTSGRGNEQFF. The DNA of the CDR3 is TGTGCCAGCAGCCGTCTGGGAGGGACTAGCGGGAGAGGGAATGAGCAGTTCTTC. V and J are TRBV7-8 and TRBJ2-1; 14 nucleotides line up with TRBD2. J gave up 7 bases and V 5 bases, and 13 bases lay outside the gene matches. The CDR3 extends over 18 amino acids. Germline V lookup: CDR1 SGHVS, CDR2 FQNEAQ.

Only a few counts were recorded for this clone. The chain links TRBV5-6 to TRBJ2-3; 11 bases agree with TRBD2. The CDR3 has 19 amino acids. Germline CDR1 is SGHDT and CDR2 is YYEEEE. After removal of 1 base from V and 0 bases from J, the junction contained 10 bases not matched to a gene. This CDR3 reads CASSLLSGLAAPSTDTQYF. The CDR3 DNA reads as TGTGCCAGCAGCTTGCTGTCGGGACTAGCGGCCCCTAGCACAGATACGCAGTATTTT.

This clone was picked up a small number of times. The chain joins TRBV4-2 to TRBJ1-3; no clear D. Per the germline V gene, CDR1 is LGHNA and CDR2 is YNFKEQ. The CDR3 spans 16 residues. V lost 4 bases, J lost 3 bases, and 16 bases lay in between. The CDR3 sequence is CASSPPQAVGGNTIYF. The CDR3 DNA follows: TGTGCCAGCAGCCCCCCCCAGGCAGTAGGTGGAAACACCATATATTTT.

The chain uses TRBV30 and TRBJ1-4, with TRBD1 as a possible D gene (5 bases). V lost 1 base and J lost 0, with 15 bases in between. CDR1 and CDR2 (germline): GTSNPN, SVGIG (reference sequence). This CDR3 region has 17 residues. This CDR3 reads CAWSAESGESTNEKLFF. Here the CDR3 DNA reads TGTGCCTGGAGTGCCGAGTCGGGGGAGTCAACTAATGAAAAACTGTTTTTT. Full variable domain (outside the CDR3, taken from reference TRBV30 and TRBJ1-4): SQTIHQWPATLVQPVGSPLSLECTVEGTSNPNLYWYRQAAGRGLQLLFYSVGIGQISSEVPQNLSASRPQDRQFILSSKKLLLSDSGFYLCAWSAESGESTNEKLFFGSGTQLSVL.

J is TRBJ2-5 and V is TRBV5-4, with 7 bases matching TRBD2. CDR3 length equals 13 residues. Germline trimming cut 4 bases from V and 5 bases from J; bases unmatched to any gene: 5. Germline V gives CDR1 SGHNT, CDR2 YYREEE (reference sequence). CDR3 bases: TGTGCCAGCAGCGTGACTAGCCGGGAGACCCAGTACTTC. Amino acid sequence: CASSVTSRETQYF.

The genes are TRBV14 and TRBJ1-2; the match to TRBD1 covers 7 bases. V dropped 3 bases and J dropped 3; count of bases not matched to a gene: 7. This CDR3 is built from 15 residues. From germline, CDR1 is SGHDN and CDR2 FVKESK. The CDR3 reads CASSQGQQRYYGYTF. The CDR3 DNA follows: TGTGCCAGCAGCCAGGGACAGCAGAGATACTATGGCTACACCTTC. Variable domain in full (rest from reference TRBV14 and TRBJ1-2): EAGVTQFPSHSVIEKGQTVTLRCDPISGHDNLYWYRRVMGKEIKFLLHFVKESKQDESGMPNNRFLAERTGGTYSTLKVQPAELEDSGVYFCASSQGQQRYYGYTFGSGTRLTVV.

The genes are TRBV2 and TRBJ2-7; no firm D call. Germline values: CDR1 SNHLY, CDR2 FYNNEI. The CDR3 totals 12 residues. V shed 7 bases and J shed 5 bases, with 12 bases lying between them. CDR3 nucleotides: TGTGCCAGCACCACCCAGGTACACGAGCAGTACTTC. Residues: CASTTQVHEQYF.

The J gene is TRBJ1-1, the V gene TRBV6-1, with TRBD1 matching 7 bases. Unmatched junction bases numbered 11, after V lost 4 bases and J lost 3 bases. Germline CDR1 is MNHNS and CDR2 is SASEGT. The CDR3 is 16 amino acids. As DNA, the CDR3 is TGTGCCAGCAGTGTATTTCGACAGGGCCCATACACTGAAGCTTTCTTT. Protein product: CASSVFRQGPYTEAFF.

This clone occurred a few times. The J gene is TRBJ2-5, the V gene TRBV30, with TRBD2 matching 11 bases. The CDR3 covers 16 residues. V lost 0 bases and J lost 3; bases outside the gene matches: 6. Looked up from germline, CDR1 is GTSNPN and CDR2 is SVGIG (reference sequence). CDR3 bases: TGTGCCTGGAGTGTACCGCAGACTAGCGGGGAAGAGACCCAGTACTTC. This translates into CAWSVPQTSGEETQYF. The full variable domain, with the rest looked up from reference TRBV30 and TRBJ2-5, is SQTIHQWPATLVQPVGSPLSLECTVEGTSNPNLYWYRQAAGRGLQLLFYSVGIGQISSEVPQNLSASRPQDRQFILSSKKLLLSDSGFYLCAWSVPQTSGEETQYFGPGTRLLVL.

This clone appeared a few times. The V and J genes are TRBV14 and TRBJ2-3; D not resolved. The CDR3 runs to 13 residues. V was trimmed by 2 bases and J by 4 bases, leaving 7 bases between them. From germline, CDR1 is SGHDN and CDR2 FVKESK. The CDR3 spells CASSQKVADTQYF. DNA of the CDR3: TGTGCCAGCAGCCAAAAAGTAGCAGATACGCAGTATTTT.

The J gene is TRBJ2-3, the V gene TRBV2; 8 nucleotides align to TRBD2. Germline V gene data show CDR1 as SNHLY and CDR2 as FYNNEI. There are 15 residues in the CDR3. The J segment lost 2 bases and the V segment lost 2 bases, leaving 3 bases of the junction unmatched. The CDR3 nucleotides are TGTGCCAGCAGTGAACTAGCGGGCTCCACAGATACGCAGTATTTT. This codes for CASSELAGSTDTQYF. Full variable domain (missing parts from reference TRBV2 and TRBJ2-3): EPEVTQTPSHQVTQMGQEVILRCVPISNHLYFYWYRQILGQKVEFLVSFYNNEISEKSEIFDDQFSVERPDGSNFTLKIRSTKLEDSAMYFCASSELAGSTDTQYFGPGTRLTVL.

The chain carries TRBV6-1 and TRBJ1-4; 8 bases fit TRBD1. The CDR3 extends over 14 amino acids. CDR1 MNHNS and CDR2 SASEGT come from the germline V gene. Unmatched junction bases numbered 5, after V lost 8 bases and J lost 3 bases. The CDR3 sequence: CASSRGLANEKLFF. The DNA for the CDR3 is TGTGCCAGCTCCAGGGGGCTGGCTAATGAAAAACTGTTTTTT.

The rearrangement links TRBV5-4 to TRBJ2-1; D gene unclear. Germline-derived CDR1 and CDR2 are SGHNT and YYREEE (reference sequence). The CDR3 is 14 amino acids. The ends were cut back, 4 bases at V and 8 bases at J, with 16 bases in the middle. The CDR3 loop reads CASSPTRTIDEQFF. In nucleotides, the CDR3 is TGTGCCAGCAGCCCGACCCGTACTATCGATGAGCAGTTCTTC.

CDR3 loop: CASSIKIAEPVNTIYF. The CDR3 nucleotides read TGTGCCAGTAGTATAAAAATCGCAGAACCTGTCAACACCATATATTTT. The gene calls are TRBV19 and TRBJ1-3; D is unclear. The CDR3 contains 16 residues. Germline V gene sequence: CDR1 LNHDA, CDR2 SQIVND (reference sequence). V was cut by 2 bases and J by 7 bases, with 18 bases left in between.